The rows below give T cell receptor beta chains drawn from one sample of a study of T cell repertoires in ileal Crohn's disease. Here immunoSEQ multiplex PCR was the method, and the copy in TCRdb shows in-frame clones only, minus some. The sample yields some 9,100 clones, around 82% seen once. The material sequenced was ileal tissue. These receptors came from an adult with Crohn's disease. The CDR3 runs from the conserved cysteine through the conserved F or W. Each record gives: V gene, J gene, clone size, D gene, CDR3 DNA, CDR3 protein. D genes are given only for firm matches. Expanded clones get a size class; other rows say once, few or many, or leave the size out.

v_gene: TRBV6-4
j_gene: TRBJ1-5
abundance: NA
d_gene: NA
CDR3nt: TGTGCCAGCAGTGACTCGATAACGCGGCAGCCCCAGCATTTT
CDR3aa: CASSDSITRQPQHF

v_gene: TRBV5-6
j_gene: TRBJ2-7
abundance: few
d_gene: NA
CDR3nt: TGTGCCAGCAGCATCGCGGGGACCGAGCAGGGAAGGCGGTACTTC
CDR3aa: CASSIAGTEQGRRYF

v_gene: TRBV30
j_gene: TRBJ2-2
abundance: once
d_gene: NA
CDR3nt: TGTGCCTGGACGCCTAGCAGAGCGAACACCGGGGAGCTGTTTTTT
CDR3aa: CAWTPSRANTGELFF

v_gene: TRBV11-2
j_gene: TRBJ2-7
abundance: NA
d_gene: NA
CDR3nt: TGTGCCAGCAGCTTAGGTCCGCGGACAGACTACGAGCAGTACTTC
CDR3aa: CASSLGPRTDYEQYF

v_gene: TRBV4-1
j_gene: TRBJ2-7
abundance: few
d_gene: NA
CDR3nt: TGCGCCAGCAGCCAATCGCACGGAGATTCCTACGAGCAGTACTTC
CDR3aa: CASSQSHGDSYEQYF

v_gene: TRBV13
j_gene: TRBJ2-7
abundance: NA
d_gene: NA
CDR3nt: TGTGCCAGCACCCCCCGCCCCGACAGCTCCTACGAGCAGTACTTC
CDR3aa: CASTPRPDSSYEQYF

v_gene: TRBV29-1
j_gene: TRBJ1-2
abundance: NA
d_gene: NA
CDR3nt: TGCAGCGTTGAGGCCACCCACAGGGTTGGCTACACCTTC
CDR3aa: CSVEATHRVGYTF

v_gene: TRBV19
j_gene: TRBJ2-7
abundance: NA
d_gene: TRBD1
CDR3nt: TGTGCCAGTAGTACCCGGAGACAGGGCAGAAACGAGCAGTACTTC
CDR3aa: CASSTRRQGRNEQYF

v_gene: TRBV4-3
j_gene: TRBJ2-3
abundance: NA
d_gene: TRBD2
CDR3nt: TGCGCCAGCAGCCAAGATAGCGGGAGGAATGCAGATACGCAGTATTTT
CDR3aa: CASSQDSGRNADTQYF

v_gene: TRBV6-1
j_gene: TRBJ1-2
abundance: NA
d_gene: NA
CDR3nt: TGTGCCAGCAGTGAGGGTCAGGGTGCGTATGGCTACACCTTC
CDR3aa: CASSEGQGAYGYTF

v_gene: TRBV2
j_gene: TRBJ2-7
abundance: NA
d_gene: NA
CDR3nt: TGTGCCAGCAGTGAAGGGCAGTTCTACGAGCAGTACTTC
CDR3aa: CASSEGQFYEQYF

v_gene: TRBV28
j_gene: TRBJ2-7
abundance: NA
d_gene: TRBD1
CDR3nt: TGTGCCAGCACCAAACCCTTGGGACAGGGAGCCTACGAGCAGTACTTC
CDR3aa: CASTKPLGQGAYEQYF